The 18 T cell receptor beta chains given below trace back to one sample, sequenced in a study of shared clonotypes between healthy human individuals. Assay used: immunoSEQ multiplex PCR; TCRdb lists only in-frame clones, some missing. The sample has some 2,000,000 clones, 95% seen once. Material for sequencing was naive CD4+ T cells sorted from blood. Subset given: CD45RA+ positively selected. The receptors shown here come from a man between 18 and 29 years old in good health.

This clone has more than one count but fewer than ten. This chain uses TRBV19 with TRBJ1-6; D is uncertain. The V and J ends lost 5 bases and 8 bases respectively, with 7 bases between them. Germline CDR1 LNHDA, CDR2 SQIVND (reference sequence). The CDR3 sequence is 12 residues long. DNA for the CDR3: TGTGCCAGTAGTCCCCCAGATTCACCCCTCCACTTT. Amino acid sequence: CASSPPDSPLHF.

The rearrangement links TRBV7-2 to TRBJ2-5, with unresolved D. The CDR3 covers 14 residues. V was clipped by 6 bases and J by 1 base, with 12 bases between them. Per the germline V gene, CDR1 is SGHTA and CDR2 is FQGNSA. This chain's CDR3 is CASSQVATQETQYF. CDR3 bases: TGTGCCAGCAGTCAGGTGGCCACCCAAGAGACCCAGTACTTC.

This clone was picked up one time. The V and J genes are TRBV9 and TRBJ2-2; TRBD2 agrees at 12 bases. The CDR3 has 16 amino acids. V lost 3 bases to trimming and J lost 8 bases; unmatched junction nucleotides: 8. Germline-derived CDR1 and CDR2 are SGDLS and YYNGEE. CDR3 in amino acids: CASSARTSGKVGELFF. CDR3 sequence (DNA): TGTGCCAGCAGCGCTAGGACTAGCGGGAAAGTAGGGGAGCTGTTTTTT.

This sequence joins TRBV5-4 and TRBJ2-3; TRBD1 matches 9 bases. The trim removed 1 base at V and 3 bases at J, leaving 6 bases unmatched. Germline CDR1 and CDR2: SGHNT and YYREEE (reference sequence). CDR3 size: 16 residues. The CDR3 sequence is CASSLYKGQGTDTQYF. Written as DNA, the CDR3 is TGTGCCAGCAGCTTGTACAAGGGACAGGGAACAGATACGCAGTATTTT. Full variable domain (remainder filled in from reference TRBV5-4 and TRBJ2-3): ETGVTQSPTHLIKTRGQQVTLRCSSQSGHNTVSWYQQALGQGPQFIFQYYREEENGRGNFPPRFSGLQFPNYSSELNVNALELDDSALYLCASSLYKGQGTDTQYFGPGTRLTVL.

The chain uses TRBV7-9 and TRBJ2-1, with TRBD1 matching over 7 bases. CDR1 SEHNR and CDR2 FQNEAQ come from the germline V gene (reference sequence). The CDR3 covers 13 residues. The J segment lost 4 bases and the V segment lost 6 bases, leaving 3 bases of the junction unmatched. CDR3: CASRGTVYNEQFF. In DNA form, the CDR3 reads TGTGCCAGCAGGGGGACAGTTTACAATGAGCAGTTCTTC. The full variable domain, completed using reference TRBV7-9 and TRBJ2-1, is DTGVSQNPRHKITKRGQNVTFRCDPISEHNRLYWYRQTLGQGPEFLTYFQNEAQLEKSRLLSDRFSAERPKGSFSTLEIQRTEQGDSAMYLCASRGTVYNEQFFGPGTRLTVL.

The chain's CDR3 is CASSTGAGRNTIYF. CDR3 coding DNA: TGTGCCAGCAGTACAGGGGCGGGAAGAAACACCATATATTTT. V and J are TRBV11-2 and TRBJ1-3; 7 positions agree with TRBD1. CDR1 and CDR2 from the germline V gene are SGHAT and FQNNGV. The CDR3 is 14 residues long. With 6 bases clipped from V and 5 bases from J, the junction kept 7 bases outside the gene matches.

The V call is TRBV6-1, the J call TRBJ1-6; D may be TRBD1 (5 bases). The CDR3 contains 14 residues. The V gene lost 5 bases and the J gene lost 7 bases, with 12 bases spanning the gap. The germline V gene has CDR1 MNHNS and CDR2 SASEGT. The CDR3, as DNA: TGTGCCAGCAGTTCCGTATGGGGGAATTCACCCCTCCACTTT. Translation: CASSSVWGNSPLHF.

The gene calls are TRBV19 and TRBJ2-1; 16 nucleotides agree with TRBD2. Per the germline V gene, CDR1 is LNHDA and CDR2 is SQIVND (reference sequence). CDR3 length: 16 amino acids. V dropped 7 bases and J dropped 6; count of bases not matched to a gene: 6. CDR3 in amino acids: CASTGTSGRAGNEQFF. The CDR3 DNA follows: TGTGCCAGTACTGGGACTAGCGGGAGGGCTGGCAATGAGCAGTTCTTC.

This clone was recorded only once. J is TRBJ1-1 and V is TRBV6-6; unclear D gene. The CDR3 is 12 amino acids. Germline CDR1 and CDR2: MNHNY and SVGAGI (reference sequence). Trimming left V 2 bases short and J 6 bases short, with 7 bases between. CDR3 region: CASSYAQPEAFF. The DNA of the CDR3 is TGTGCCAGCAGTTACGCCCAGCCTGAAGCTTTCTTT.

The CDR3 region has the DNA TGTGCCAGCAGTGTCCAGGGGGAGCTGTTTTTT. This codes for CASSVQGELFF. This chain links TRBV25-1 with TRBJ2-2; no definite D call. CDR3 length: 11 amino acids. The germline gives CDR1 MGHDK, CDR2 SYGVNS. Trimming removed 4 bases from V and 8 bases from J, with 5 bases in between.

The V gene is TRBV27, the J gene TRBJ2-6, with 8 positions matching TRBD1. The length of the CDR3 is 17 residues. The V segment lost 3 bases and the J segment 3 bases; nucleotides outside the gene matches: 7. Germline lookup yields CDR1 MNHEY and CDR2 SMNVEV (reference sequence). The CDR3, as DNA: TGTGCCAGCAGTTTTAGGACAGGGTCGGTTGGGGCCAACGTCCTGACTTTC. It codes for CASSFRTGSVGANVLTF. The complete variable domain, with remaining parts taken from reference TRBV27 and TRBJ2-6, reads EAQVTQNPRYLITVTGKKLTVTCSQNMNHEYMSWYRQDPGLGLRQIYYSMNVEVTDKGDVPEGYKVSRKEKRNFPLILESPSPNQTSLYFCASSFRTGSVGANVLTFGAGSRLTVL.

V and J are TRBV30 and TRBJ2-5, with 8 positions matching TRBD2. The germline gives CDR1 GTSNPN, CDR2 SVGIG (reference sequence). This CDR3 has 13 residues. The CDR3 loop is CAHGKAGGETQYF. CDR3 coding DNA: TGTGCTCATGGAAAGGCGGGAGGAGAGACCCAGTACTTC.

The gene calls are TRBV10-3 and TRBJ2-7; TRBD2 agrees at 16 bases. V lost 2 bases and J lost 0; bases outside the gene matches: 4. The CDR3 extends over 18 amino acids. Germline assignment: CDR1 ENHRY and CDR2 SYGVKD. The CDR3 bases are TGTGCCATCAGTGAGGGGGGACTAGCGGGAGGGATCTCCTACGAGCAGTACTTC. It encodes CAISEGGLAGGISYEQYF.

V and J are TRBV5-6 and TRBJ1-1; D might be TRBD1 (5 bases). CDR1 and CDR2 (germline): SGHDT, YYEEEE. The CDR3 runs 14 residues. Trimming pared 4 bases from V and 2 bases from J, leaving 12 bases between. CDR3 loop: CASSPGTDNTEAFF. The CDR3 region has the DNA TGTGCCAGCAGCCCGGGGACGGATAACACTGAAGCTTTCTTT. Full variable domain (remainder filled in from reference TRBV5-6 and TRBJ1-1): DAGVTQSPTHLIKTRGQQVTLRCSPKSGHDTVSWYQQALGQGPQFIFQYYEEEERQRGNFPDRFSGHQFPNYSSELNVNALLLGDSALYLCASSPGTDNTEAFFGQGTRLTVV.

The chain is built from TRBV6-5 and TRBJ1-1, with D possibly being TRBD1 (6 bases). V was pared by 2 bases and J by 7 bases, with 11 bases between. Germline V gives CDR1 MNHEY, CDR2 SVGAGI. The CDR3 contains 13 residues. The CDR3, as DNA: TGTGCCAGCAGTTACAGGCAGGGGCTTGAAGCTTTCTTT. This translates into CASSYRQGLEAFF.

This sequence joins TRBV9 and TRBJ2-7, with 8 bases identical to TRBD1. The V and J ends lost 4 bases and 6 bases, in that order; junction bases with no gene match: 9. The length of the CDR3 is 14 residues. The V gene's germline CDR1 is SGDLS and CDR2 YYNGEE. The CDR3 region is CASSPGQEVAEQYF. The CDR3 DNA reads as TGTGCCAGCAGCCCGGGACAGGAAGTTGCCGAGCAGTACTTC. Complete variable domain (other parts from reference TRBV9 and TRBJ2-7): DSGVTQTPKHLITATGQRVTLRCSPRSGDLSVYWYQQSLDQGLQFLIQYYNGEERAKGNILERFSAQQFPDLHSELNLSSLELGDSALYFCASSPGQEVAEQYFGPGTRLTVT.

The V call is TRBV5-4, the J call TRBJ2-5; D is possibly TRBD1 or TRBD2 (6 bases each). The CDR3 sequence is 15 residues long. The V gene lost 4 bases and the J gene lost 4 bases, with 17 bases spanning the gap. Germline V CDR1 and CDR2: SGHNT, YYREEE (reference sequence). The CDR3 DNA is TGTGCCAGCAGCCTGAGGGGGGCGAGCCGAGAGACCCAGTACTTC. It is translated as CASSLRGASRETQYF.

V usage is TRBV28 and J usage is TRBJ1-4; TRBD1 is a possible D gene (6 bases). Trimming pared 5 bases from V and 5 bases from J, leaving 15 bases between. This CDR3 is 15 amino acids long. The germline V gene has CDR1 MDHEN and CDR2 SYDVKM. In DNA, the CDR3 is TGTGCCAGCAGTCCCAACAGGGACTGGAATGAAAAACTGTTTTTT. It translates to CASSPNRDWNEKLFF.